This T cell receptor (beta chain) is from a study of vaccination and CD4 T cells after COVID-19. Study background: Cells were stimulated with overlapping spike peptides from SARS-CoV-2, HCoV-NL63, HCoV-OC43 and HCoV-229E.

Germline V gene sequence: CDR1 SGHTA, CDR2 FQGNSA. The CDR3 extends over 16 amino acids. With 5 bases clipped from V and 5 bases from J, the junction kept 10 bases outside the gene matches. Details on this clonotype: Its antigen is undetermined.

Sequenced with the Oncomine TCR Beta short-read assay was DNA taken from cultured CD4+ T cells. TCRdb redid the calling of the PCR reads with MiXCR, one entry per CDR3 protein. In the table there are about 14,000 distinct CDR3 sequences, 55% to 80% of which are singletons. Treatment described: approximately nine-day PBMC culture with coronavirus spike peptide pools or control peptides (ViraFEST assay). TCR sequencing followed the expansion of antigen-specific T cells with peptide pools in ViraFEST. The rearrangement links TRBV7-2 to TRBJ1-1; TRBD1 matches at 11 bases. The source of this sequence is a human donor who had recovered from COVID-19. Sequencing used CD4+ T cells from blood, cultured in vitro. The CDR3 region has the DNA TGTGCCAGCAGCCTCCGGCCCGGGACAGGGGGAACTGAAGCTTTCTTT. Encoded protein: CASSLRPGTGGTEAFF.